These T cell receptor beta chains were read from a single sample in a study of early T cells in non-severe SARS-CoV-2 infection. TCRdb itself ran the 5' RACE reads through MiXCR, one entry per CDR3 protein. Altogether 100,000 to 120,000 distinct CDR3 sequences are present, 10% to 15% being singletons, with the ten largest covering approximately 4%. The input for sequencing was whole blood, taken at baseline. These receptors all stem from an adult who was a healthcare worker with PCR-confirmed SARS-CoV-2 infection or an uninfected control (not recorded which). Both conserved end residues are part of each CDR3. Fields, in order: J gene, V gene, CDR3 protein.

J gene: TRBJ2-1; V gene: TRBV6-6; CDR3 protein: CASSIRDRSYNEQFF
J gene: TRBJ2-1; V gene: TRBV19; CDR3 protein: CASSIVGRGGPSSYNEQFF
J gene: TRBJ1-4; V gene: TRBV30; CDR3 protein: CAWSVRSRTQGAHGTNEKLFF
J gene: TRBJ2-7; V gene: TRBV6-6; CDR3 protein: CASSSLFPSALRDEQYF
J gene: TRBJ2-5; V gene: TRBV29-1; CDR3 protein: CSVDRGLIETQYF
J gene: TRBJ2-5; V gene: TRBV12-3/TRBV12-4; CDR3 protein: CASSPSGALRMETQYF
J gene: TRBJ2-4; V gene: TRBV6-6; CDR3 protein: CASSYPAGTSGTRGRAKNIQYF
J gene: TRBJ2-3; V gene: TRBV7-2; CDR3 protein: CASSRGPSGITDTQYF
J gene: TRBJ2-2; V gene: TRBV11-2; CDR3 protein: CASSLDRGRNGELFF
J gene: TRBJ2-5; V gene: TRBV7-7; CDR3 protein: CASSLSGQRRETQYF
J gene: TRBJ2-7; V gene: TRBV29-1; CDR3 protein: CSVGAGVYEQYF
J gene: TRBJ2-5; V gene: TRBV7-9; CDR3 protein: CASSLLGTQYF
J gene: TRBJ1-1; V gene: TRBV2; CDR3 protein: CASRVNTEAFF
J gene: TRBJ1-3; V gene: TRBV11-3; CDR3 protein: CASSPGQTSGNTIYF
J gene: TRBJ2-7; V gene: TRBV28; CDR3 protein: CASSRRDRIFREQYF
J gene: TRBJ2-1; V gene: TRBV4-1; CDR3 protein: CASSQGKIVGNEQFF
J gene: TRBJ2-7; V gene: TRBV2; CDR3 protein: CTSSESHSSYEQYF
J gene: TRBJ1-1; V gene: TRBV4-1; CDR3 protein: CASSQDPVNTEAFF
J gene: TRBJ1-1; V gene: TRBV20-1; CDR3 protein: CSAINTEAFF
J gene: TRBJ2-1; V gene: TRBV28; CDR3 protein: CATELNEQFF
J gene: TRBJ2-1; V gene: TRBV19; CDR3 protein: CASSNLPNEQFF
J gene: TRBJ1-5; V gene: TRBV12-3/TRBV12-4; CDR3 protein: CASSSRENQPQHF
J gene: TRBJ2-3; V gene: TRBV6-1; CDR3 protein: CASSGTSGNTDTQYF
J gene: TRBJ1-1; V gene: TRBV9; CDR3 protein: CASSVDTGGTEAFF
J gene: TRBJ2-1; V gene: TRBV9; CDR3 protein: CASSSGTSGIVYNEQFF
J gene: TRBJ1-6; V gene: TRBV20-1; CDR3 protein: CSARDGQTNSYNSPLHF
J gene: TRBJ1-2; V gene: TRBV6-1; CDR3 protein: CASRNNGGGVHGYTF
J gene: TRBJ1-2; V gene: TRBV4-1; CDR3 protein: CASSRSVGQGGDYGYTF
J gene: TRBJ2-7; V gene: TRBV19; CDR3 protein: CASQGNEAGTYEQYF
J gene: TRBJ2-7; V gene: TRBV7-7; CDR3 protein: CASSLDVGFDEQYF
J gene: TRBJ1-2; V gene: TRBV12-3/TRBV12-4; CDR3 protein: CASSDGQGYGYTF
J gene: TRBJ1-2; V gene: TRBV3-1; CDR3 protein: CASSHRDRWDYGYTF
J gene: TRBJ2-2; V gene: TRBV7-9; CDR3 protein: CASSGRHNTGELFF
J gene: TRBJ1-2; V gene: TRBV7-9; CDR3 protein: CGTGLGYTF
J gene: TRBJ1-1; V gene: TRBV11-2; CDR3 protein: CASSFAFTNTEAFF
J gene: TRBJ2-5; V gene: TRBV28; CDR3 protein: CASSLASTTRGETQYF
J gene: TRBJ1-2; V gene: TRBV5-4; CDR3 protein: CASSITRRGANGYTF
J gene: TRBJ2-7; V gene: TRBV2; CDR3 protein: CASSDMYEQYF
J gene: TRBJ2-7; V gene: TRBV7-2; CDR3 protein: CASSFLPMPSYEQYF
J gene: TRBJ1-5; V gene: TRBV20-1; CDR3 protein: CSARDIRGDQPQHF
J gene: TRBJ2-2; V gene: TRBV7-9; CDR3 protein: CASSFRTGELFF
J gene: TRBJ2-7; V gene: TRBV10-3; CDR3 protein: CAISEYTSVYEQYF
J gene: TRBJ1-6; V gene: TRBV20-1; CDR3 protein: CSARSKQGANNSPLHF
J gene: TRBJ1-5; V gene: TRBV18; CDR3 protein: CASSLGLAGNQPQHF
J gene: TRBJ2-7; V gene: TRBV12-3/TRBV12-4; CDR3 protein: CASSTYYEQYF
J gene: TRBJ1-6; V gene: TRBV30; CDR3 protein: CAWSVQDITNSPLHF
J gene: TRBJ2-6; V gene: TRBV5-1; CDR3 protein: CASSPYFSLSGANVLTF
J gene: TRBJ2-1; V gene: TRBV15; CDR3 protein: CATSGQKYNEQFF
J gene: TRBJ2-1; V gene: TRBV5-1; CDR3 protein: CASSLAEAGVLNEQFF
J gene: TRBJ2-6; V gene: TRBV5-6; CDR3 protein: CASSRRGGANVLTF
J gene: TRBJ2-5; V gene: TRBV20-1; CDR3 protein: CSAVGSSQETQYF
J gene: TRBJ2-5; V gene: TRBV10-3; CDR3 protein: CAISEPTSGAKTQYF
J gene: TRBJ2-1; V gene: TRBV27; CDR3 protein: CASSLFGWAYNEQFF
J gene: TRBJ2-4; V gene: TRBV9; CDR3 protein: CASSATGKNIQYF
J gene: TRBJ2-7; V gene: TRBV18; CDR3 protein: CASSQFSGTYEQYF